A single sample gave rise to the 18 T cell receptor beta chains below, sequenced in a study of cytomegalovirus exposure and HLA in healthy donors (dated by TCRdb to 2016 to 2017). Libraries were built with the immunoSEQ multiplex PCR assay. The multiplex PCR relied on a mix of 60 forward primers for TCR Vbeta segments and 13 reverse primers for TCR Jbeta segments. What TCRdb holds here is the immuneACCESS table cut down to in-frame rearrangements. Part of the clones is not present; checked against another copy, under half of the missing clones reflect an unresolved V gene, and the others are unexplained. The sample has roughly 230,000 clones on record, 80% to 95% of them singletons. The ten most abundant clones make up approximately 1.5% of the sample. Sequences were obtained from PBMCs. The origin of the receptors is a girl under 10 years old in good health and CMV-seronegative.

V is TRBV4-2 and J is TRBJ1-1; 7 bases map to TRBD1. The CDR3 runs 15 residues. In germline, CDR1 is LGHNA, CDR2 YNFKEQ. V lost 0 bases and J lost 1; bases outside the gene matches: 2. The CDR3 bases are TGTGCCAGCAGCCAAGACGCAGGGGGGAACACTGAAGCTTTCTTT. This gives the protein CASSQDAGGNTEAFF.

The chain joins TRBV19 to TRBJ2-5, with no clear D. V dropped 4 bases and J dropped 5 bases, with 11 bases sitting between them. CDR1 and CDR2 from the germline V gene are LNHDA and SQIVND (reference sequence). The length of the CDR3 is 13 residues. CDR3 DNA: TGTGCCAGTAGTACCGGTTCGAGGGAGACCCAGTACTTC. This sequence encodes CASSTGSRETQYF. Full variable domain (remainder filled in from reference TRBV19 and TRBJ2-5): DGGITQSPKYLFRKEGQNVTLSCEQNLNHDAMYWYRQDPGQGLRLIYYSQIVNDFQKGDIAEGYSVSREKKESFPLTVTSAQKNPTAFYLCASSTGSRETQYFGPGTRLLVL.

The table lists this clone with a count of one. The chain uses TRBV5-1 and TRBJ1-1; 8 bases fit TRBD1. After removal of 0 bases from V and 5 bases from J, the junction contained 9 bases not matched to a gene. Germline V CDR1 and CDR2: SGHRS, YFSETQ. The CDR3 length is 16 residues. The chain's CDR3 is CASSLGPDRVRTEAFF. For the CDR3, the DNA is TGCGCCAGCAGCTTGGGGCCGGACAGGGTCCGAACTGAAGCTTTCTTT.

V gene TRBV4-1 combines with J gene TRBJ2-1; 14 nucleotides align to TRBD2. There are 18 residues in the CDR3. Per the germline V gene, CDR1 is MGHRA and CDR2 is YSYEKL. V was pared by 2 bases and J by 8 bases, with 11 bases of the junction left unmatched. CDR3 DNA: TGCGCCAGCAGCCAAACTGAGGGGACTAGCGGGAGTGTTTATGAGCAGTTCTTC. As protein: CASSQTEGTSGSVYEQFF.

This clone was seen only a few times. Written as DNA, the CDR3 is TGTGCCAGTAGTACCTCTCGGGGGAGCAATCAGCCCCAGCATTTT. It yields the protein CASSTSRGSNQPQHF. V gene TRBV19 combines with J gene TRBJ1-5; the D gene is possibly TRBD1 (5 bases). This CDR3 region has 15 residues. Germline assignment: CDR1 LNHDA and CDR2 SQIVND (reference sequence). Trimming left V 4 bases short and J 1 base short, with 11 bases between.

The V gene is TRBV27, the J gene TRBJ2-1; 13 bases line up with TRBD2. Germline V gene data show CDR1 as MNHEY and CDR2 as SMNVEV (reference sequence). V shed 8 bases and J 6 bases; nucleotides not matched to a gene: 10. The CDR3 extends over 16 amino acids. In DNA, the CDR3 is TGTGCCAGCTCCCCCACTAGCGGGGGGGCCAGCAATGAGCAGTTCTTC. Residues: CASSPTSGGASNEQFF.

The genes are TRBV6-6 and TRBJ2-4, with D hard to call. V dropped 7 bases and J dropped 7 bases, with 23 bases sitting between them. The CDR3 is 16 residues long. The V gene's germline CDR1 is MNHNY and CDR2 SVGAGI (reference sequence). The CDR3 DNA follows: TGTGCCAGCAAAAACATCCCGACACCAACTGGGAACATTCAGTACTTC. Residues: CASKNIPTPTGNIQYF.

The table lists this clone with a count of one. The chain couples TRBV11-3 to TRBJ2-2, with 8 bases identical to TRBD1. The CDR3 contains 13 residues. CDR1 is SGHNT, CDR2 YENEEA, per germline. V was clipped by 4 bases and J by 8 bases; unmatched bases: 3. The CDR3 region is CASSSRTGGELFF. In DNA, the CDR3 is TGTGCCAGCAGCTCACGGACAGGGGGGGAGCTGTTTTTT.

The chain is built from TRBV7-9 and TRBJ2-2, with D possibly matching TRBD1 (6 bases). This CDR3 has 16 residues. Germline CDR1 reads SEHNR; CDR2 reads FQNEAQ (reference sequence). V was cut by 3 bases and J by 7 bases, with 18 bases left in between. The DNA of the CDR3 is TGTGCCAGCAGCTTCAGCCTCTTAGGGGGACACGGGGAGCTGTTTTTT. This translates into CASSFSLLGGHGELFF. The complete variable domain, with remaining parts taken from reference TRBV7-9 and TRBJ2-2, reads DTGVSQNPRHKITKRGQNVTFRCDPISEHNRLYWYRQTLGQGPEFLTYFQNEAQLEKSRLLSDRFSAERPKGSFSTLEIQRTEQGDSAMYLCASSFSLLGGHGELFFGEGSRLTVL.

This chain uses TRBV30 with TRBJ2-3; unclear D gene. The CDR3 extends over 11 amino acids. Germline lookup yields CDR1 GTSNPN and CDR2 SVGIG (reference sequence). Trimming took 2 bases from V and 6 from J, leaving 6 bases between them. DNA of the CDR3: TGTGCCTGGAGTCCTCTGGATACGCAGTATTTT. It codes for CAWSPLDTQYF.

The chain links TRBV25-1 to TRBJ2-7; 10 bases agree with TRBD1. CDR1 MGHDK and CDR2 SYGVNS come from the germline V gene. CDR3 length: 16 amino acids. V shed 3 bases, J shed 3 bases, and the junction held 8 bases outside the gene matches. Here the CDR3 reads CASSDATGTGDYEQYF. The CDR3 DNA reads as TGTGCCAGCAGTGATGCCACCGGGACAGGGGACTACGAGCAGTACTTC.

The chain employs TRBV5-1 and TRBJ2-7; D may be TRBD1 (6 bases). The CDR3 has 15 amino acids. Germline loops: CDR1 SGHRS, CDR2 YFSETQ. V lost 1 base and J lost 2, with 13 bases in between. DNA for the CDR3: TGCGCCAGCAGCTTGTCGCAGGGGACGACCTACGAGCAGTACTTC. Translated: CASSLSQGTTYEQYF.

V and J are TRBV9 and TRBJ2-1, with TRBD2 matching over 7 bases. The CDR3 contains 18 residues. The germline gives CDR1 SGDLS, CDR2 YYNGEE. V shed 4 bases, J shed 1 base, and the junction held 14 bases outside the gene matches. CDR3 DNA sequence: TGTGCCAGCAGCCCCCACGTAGCCCAGCGGGGATCCTACAATGAGCAGTTCTTC. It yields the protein CASSPHVAQRGSYNEQFF.

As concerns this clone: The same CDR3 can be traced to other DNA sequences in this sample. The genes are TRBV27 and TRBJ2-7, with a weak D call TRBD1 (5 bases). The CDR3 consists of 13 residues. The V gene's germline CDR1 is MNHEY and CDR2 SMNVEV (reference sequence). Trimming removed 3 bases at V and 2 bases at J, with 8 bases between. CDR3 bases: TGTGCCAGCAGTTTGGCCAGGGCCTACGAGCAGTACTTC. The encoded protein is CASSLARAYEQYF.

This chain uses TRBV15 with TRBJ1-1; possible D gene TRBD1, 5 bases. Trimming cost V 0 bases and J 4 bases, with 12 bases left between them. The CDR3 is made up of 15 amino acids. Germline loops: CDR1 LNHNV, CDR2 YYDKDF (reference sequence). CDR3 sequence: CATSRDGRAGTEAFF. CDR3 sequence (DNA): TGTGCCACCAGCAGAGATGGCAGGGCAGGCACTGAAGCTTTCTTT.

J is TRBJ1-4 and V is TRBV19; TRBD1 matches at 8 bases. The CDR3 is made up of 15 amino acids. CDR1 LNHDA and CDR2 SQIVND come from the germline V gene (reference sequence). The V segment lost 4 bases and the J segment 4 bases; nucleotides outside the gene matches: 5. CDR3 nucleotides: TGTGCCAGTAGTACCCAGGGGGCAAGTAATGAAAAACTGTTTTTT. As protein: CASSTQGASNEKLFF.

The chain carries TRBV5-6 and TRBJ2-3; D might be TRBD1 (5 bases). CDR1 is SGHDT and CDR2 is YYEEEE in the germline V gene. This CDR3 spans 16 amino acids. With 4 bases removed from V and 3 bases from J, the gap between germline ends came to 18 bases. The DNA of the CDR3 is TGTGCCAGCAGCGGACAACCAAACCACGAAACAGATACGCAGTATTTT. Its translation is CASSGQPNHETDTQYF.

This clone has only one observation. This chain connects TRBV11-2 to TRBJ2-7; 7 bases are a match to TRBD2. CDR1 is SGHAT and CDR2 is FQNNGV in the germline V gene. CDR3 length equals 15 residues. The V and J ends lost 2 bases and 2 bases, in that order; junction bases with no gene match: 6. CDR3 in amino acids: CASSLFSGTTYEQYF. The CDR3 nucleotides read TGTGCCAGCAGCTTATTCTCCGGGACTACCTACGAGCAGTACTTC.